The entry below gives a single TCR beta chain sequence along with its context. Its target antigen remains unknown. Base qualities are not provided; no much larger clone lies one nucleotide away. Flow cytometry had shown CD8+CD57+ cell expansion in the patients selected for sequencing. Every patient had a diagnosis of severe acquired aplastic anemia based on International Study of Aplastic Anemia and Agranulocytosis and Camitta criteria. No patient had received any therapy when blood was sampled. In this study, sorted CD4+ and CD8+ T cells from the blood of healthy subjects and of severe aplastic anemia patients had their TCR repertoires deep-sequenced. Patients were enrolled under clinicaltrials.gov protocols 00001620, 01623167, 00001397, 00071045, 00081523 and 00961064 in the USA. Ficoll-Paque density gradient centrifugation was used to isolate peripheral blood mononuclear cells. Before DNA extraction, CD4+ and CD8+ T cells were sorted with FACS or magnetic beads.

This entry is derived from a study of CD8+CD57+ T cells in acquired aplastic anemia (dated by TCRdb to the late 2010s). About the investigation overall: DNA extracted from sorted CD4+ and CD8+ cells had a mean of roughly 3.3 ug, with a range of roughly 0.18 to 27.4 ug. CD8+CD57+ expansion was defined as a frequency above the mean frequency observed in healthy subjects. The study at large found these results: No significant difference in CD8+ Simpson's diversity was found between patients and healthy controls (P=0.060). Although around 30 CD8+ CDR3 sequences were shared by patients and controls, these sequences appeared highly expressed in patients and within the immunodominant clones of patients.

The CDR3 goes from the cysteine to the phenylalanine over 14 residues. Only the CDR3 region is kept as DNA, spanning 42 bases read in frame from base 1. The germline V gene provides CDR1 SGHDT and CDR2 YYEEEE. Deletion took 4 bases off V and 3 bases off J, with a span of 11 bases between the germline ends. Profiling of TCR beta VDJ combinations and CDR3 sequences used genomic DNA as the template. An Illumina HiSeq 2000 was the platform used for TCR repertoire sequencing. On the authors' methods: Repertoire assessment relied on Simpson's diversity index, CDR3 size and DJ length profiles, and TRBV/TRBJ rearrangement plots. The most abundant DNA sequence in the deep sequencing data was taken as the immunodominant clone. CDR3 amino acid sequences were screened for sharing across subjects and compared with published repertoires and the VDJdb database. In-frame beta chains were kept once TCRdb had trimmed the public reads at Q25 with fastp and called clones with MiXCR. Duplicate CDR3 protein sequences are folded into a single record with the most common DNA and genes. None of the V and J calls come from the authors' own analysis; TCRdb made them. Counted in this sample were roughly 250,000 distinct CDR3 sequences; 82% of them appeared once. The ten largest clones take up roughly 42% of the sample.

The receptor was derived from a human donor with aplastic anemia. Sequences were obtained from sorted CD4+, CD8+, or CD8+CD57+ T cells (not recorded which) from PBMCs. This chain joins TRBV5-6 to TRBJ1-5; too little of a D gene remains to name it. The sequenced DNA is TGTGCCAGCAGCGTTTCGAAAATCAATCAGCCCCAGCATTTT. This gives the protein CASSVSKINQPQHF.